This paragraph covers one T cell receptor (beta chain) sequence. The sample comes from a study of cytomegalovirus exposure and HLA in healthy donors. This CDR3 has 13 amino acids. Germline V lookup: CDR1 MNHNY, CDR2 SVGAGI (reference sequence). Trimming removed 6 bases from V and 4 bases from J; junction bases left unmatched: 4. The study ran its PCR with 60 Vbeta and 13 Jbeta primers. Profiling relied on immunoSEQ multiplex PCR, and the TCRdb table lists in-frame clones only, not all of them. The top ten clones hold approximately 0.89% of a sample with about 170,000 clones, over 75% of them seen once.

V and J are TRBV6-6 and TRBJ2-5; 8 bases agree with TRBD1. This TCR was recovered from a woman between 50 and 59 years old in good health and CMV-seropositive. The specimen was PBMCs. The CDR3 loop is CASSRGQGETQYF. The CDR3 nucleotides read TGTGCCAGCAGCCGAGGACAGGGAGAGACCCAGTACTTC.